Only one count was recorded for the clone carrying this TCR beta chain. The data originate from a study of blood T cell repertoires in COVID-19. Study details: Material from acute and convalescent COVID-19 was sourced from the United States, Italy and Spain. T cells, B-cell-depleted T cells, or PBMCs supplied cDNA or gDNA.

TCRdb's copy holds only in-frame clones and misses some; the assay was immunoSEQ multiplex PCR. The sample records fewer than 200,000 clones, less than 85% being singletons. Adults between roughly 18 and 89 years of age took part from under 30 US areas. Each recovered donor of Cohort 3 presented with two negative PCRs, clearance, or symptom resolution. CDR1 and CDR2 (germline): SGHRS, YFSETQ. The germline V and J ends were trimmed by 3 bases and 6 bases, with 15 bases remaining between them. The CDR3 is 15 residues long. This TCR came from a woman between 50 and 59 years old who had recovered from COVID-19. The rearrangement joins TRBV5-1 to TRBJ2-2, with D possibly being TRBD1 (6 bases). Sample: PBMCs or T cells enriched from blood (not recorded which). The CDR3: CASSSGTRSSGELFF. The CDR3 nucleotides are TGCGCCAGCAGCTCCGGGACAAGGAGTTCCGGGGAGCTGTTTTTT.